A selection of T cell receptor beta chains follows, all from one sample in a study of molecular identifiers for immune sequencing clone quantification. TCRdb called the PCR reads again in MiXCR, with one record for every CDR3 protein. The sample carries some 97,000 distinct CDR3 sequences, around a third recorded once. Sequencing input: naive CD8+ T cells from blood, with Jurkat cell RNA spiked in. The receptor set was obtained from a human donor in good health. Some libraries in this study had Jurkat cell RNA spiked in. Each CDR3 is given with its conserved first and last residue. D genes are given only for firm matches. The size of a clone is reported for some rows only, either as once, few or many, or as a class for expanded clones.

>few|TRBD2|TRBJ2-7|TRBV18|16
CASSLPKAGGAREQYF
TGTGCCAGCTCACTCCCCAAAGCGGGAGGTGCACGTGAGCAGTACTTC
>few|TRBD1|TRBJ1-5|TRBV5-6|14
CASSFGTGDQPQHF
TGTGCCAGCAGCTTTGGGACAGGGGATCAGCCCCAGCATTTT
>.|TRBD2|TRBJ2-7|TRBV20-1|14
CSAGTLAGVYEQYF
TGCAGTGCTGGGACACTAGCGGGGGTATACGAGCAGTACTTC
>.|.|TRBJ2-7|TRBV9|13
CASSVEGVAEQCF
TGTGCCAGCAGCGTGGAAGGGGTAGCCGAGCAGTGCTTC
>few|.|TRBJ2-3|TRBV2|13
CASSETVADTQYF
TGTGCCAGCAGTGAAACTGTGGCAGATACGCAGTATTTT
>few|.|TRBJ1-1|TRBV6-5|15
CASSYSPGSNTEAFF
TGTGCCAGCAGTTACTCGCCGGGGTCTAACACTGAAGCTTTCTTT
>few|TRBD1|TRBJ1-2|TRBV28|15
CASSNQTGFFYGYTF
TGTGCCAGCAGTAACCAGACAGGGTTTTTCTATGGCTACACCTTC
>many|.|TRBJ2-2|TRBV6-2/TRBV6-3|13
CASKKANTGELFF
TGTGCCAGCAAGAAGGCGAACACCGGGGAGCTGTTTTTT
>many|.|TRBJ1-1|TRBV5-6|13
CASSWGGRAEAFF
TGTGCCAGCAGCTGGGGGGGGCGGGCTGAAGCTTTCTTT
>many|.|TRBJ2-7|TRBV7-2|15
CASSPVNTRYYEQYF
TGTGCCAGCAGCCCGGTCAATACGCGGTATTACGAGCAGTACTTC
>.|TRBD2|TRBJ2-3|TRBV20-1|15
CSARGLTSGTDTQYF
TGCAGTGCTAGAGGTCTGACTAGCGGCACAGATACGCAGTATTTT
>.|.|TRBJ2-3|TRBV28|15
CASNHLAPSADTQYF
TGTGCCAGCAACCACTTAGCCCCCTCGGCAGATACGCAGTATTTT
>.|TRBD1|TRBJ2-7|TRBV11-3|13
CASSYGTGGEQYF
TGTGCCAGCAGCTACGGGACAGGGGGCGAGCAGTACTTC
>.|.|TRBJ1-1|TRBV10-3|14
CAISGGQKNTEAIF
TGTGCCATCAGTGGGGGACAAAAGAACACTGAAGCTATCTTT
>.|.|TRBJ1-5|TRBV4-1|16
CASSPVGTGINQPQHF
TGCGCCAGCAGCCCCGTAGGGACGGGCATCAATCAGCCCCAGCATTTT
>many|TRBD1|TRBJ2-7|TRBV9|14
CASSVGDRGYEQYF
TGTGCCAGCAGCGTAGGAGACAGGGGGTACGAGCAGTACTTC
>.|.|TRBJ2-7|TRBV18|14
CASSPAPIGNEQYF
TGTGCCAGCTCACCAGCCCCGATCGGGAACGAGCAGTACTTC
>many|.|TRBJ2-4|TRBV6-2/TRBV6-3|16
CASSSREYSAKNIQYF
TGTGCCAGCAGTTCCCGAGAGTACAGTGCCAAAAACATTCAGTACTTC
>.|.|TRBJ2-7|TRBV9|14
CASSGETTTYEQYF
TGTGCCAGCAGCGGAGAGACTACCACCTACGAGCAGTACTTC
>few|TRBD1|TRBJ2-7|TRBV4-1|15
CASSQGQGNSYEQYF
TGCGCCAGCAGCCAGGGACAGGGCAACTCCTACGAGCAGTACTTC
>.|TRBD2|TRBJ2-3|TRBV5-1|15
CASSLAGGSTDTQYF
TGCGCCAGCAGCTTAGCGGGAGGAAGTACAGATACGCAGTATTTT
>many|TRBD2|TRBJ2-7|TRBV7-9|15
CASSLAAGGGYEQYF
TGTGCCAGCAGCTTAGCTGCCGGCGGGGGGTACGAGCAGTACTTC
>.|.|TRBJ1-1|TRBV28|13
CASSSIMNTEAFF
TGTGCCAGCAGTTCGATAATGAACACTGAAGCTTTCTTT
>.|.|TRBJ1-5|TRBV6-2/TRBV6-3|14
CASRWPGSSQPQHF
TGTGCCAGCAGATGGCCAGGTTCGTCTCAGCCCCAGCATTTT
>few|.|TRBJ2-5|TRBV10-3|13
CAISSGLQETQYF
TGTGCCATCAGTTCAGGGCTCCAAGAGACCCAGTACTTC
>.|.|TRBJ2-7|TRBV20-1|16
CSARKRGAGSLYEQYF
TGCAGTGCTAGAAAACGCGGGGCCGGGTCCCTCTACGAGCAGTACTTC
>.|.|TRBJ2-5|TRBV11-2|15
CASQLSMRAHETQYF
TGTGCCAGCCAATTGAGTATGCGGGCGCATGAGACCCAGTACTTC
>few|.|TRBJ2-2|TRBV7-6|15
CASSPQPRVSGELFF
TGTGCCAGCAGCCCCCAACCCAGGGTTTCCGGGGAGCTGTTTTTT
>many|TRBD2|TRBJ2-7|TRBV28|15
CASSSRLAGSYEQYF
TGTGCCAGCAGTTCCCGGCTAGCGGGATCCTACGAGCAGTACTTC
>many|.|TRBJ2-3|TRBV16|13
CASSQPNTDTQYF
TGTGCCAGCAGCCAACCCAACACAGATACGCAGTATTTT
>many|.|TRBJ2-7|TRBV4-2|13
CASSQDLYYEQYF
TGTGCCAGCAGCCAAGATCTATACTACGAGCAGTACTTC
>.|.|TRBJ2-3|TRBV3-1|16
CASSQGVQLTTDTQYF
TGTGCCAGCAGCCAGGGAGTACAGCTTACCACAGATACGCAGTATTTT
>.|TRBD1|TRBJ1-2|TRBV28|13
CASSRGQDYGYTF
TGTGCCAGCAGCCGGGGACAGGACTATGGCTACACCTTC
>.|.|TRBJ2-7|TRBV29-1|14
CSVEDRTTTYEQYF
TGCAGCGTTGAAGATCGGACTACAACCTACGAGCAGTACTTC
>.|.|TRBJ2-1|TRBV29-1|14
CSVVGWSRENEQFF
TGCAGCGTCGTCGGTTGGAGTCGGGAGAATGAGCAGTTCTTC
>few|.|TRBJ2-7|TRBV6-5|13
CASSYTWGNEQYF
TGTGCCAGCAGTTATACCTGGGGGAACGAGCAGTACTTC
>.|.|TRBJ2-5|TRBV5-3|14
CASSLAGWEETQYF
TGTGCCAGCAGCTTGGCCGGTTGGGAAGAGACCCAGTACTTC
>few|.|TRBJ2-2|TRBV6-6|13
CASSYDPRLELFF
TGTGCCAGCAGTTACGATCCGCGGTTAGAGCTGTTTTTT
>few|.|TRBJ2-7|TRBV7-9|12
CASSLAPHEQYF
TGTGCCAGCAGCTTAGCCCCCCACGAGCAGTACTTC
>.|TRBD1|TRBJ1-4|TRBV10-3|13
CAIGAGGYEKLIF
TGTGCCATCGGGGCAGGGGGATACGAAAAACTGATTTTT
>.|.|TRBJ2-2|TRBV6-2/TRBV6-3|15
CASSFGHLNTGEQFF
TGTGCCAGCAGTTTTGGCCACCTGAACACCGGGGAGCAGTTTTTT
>many|.|TRBJ2-5|TRBV15|13
CATSRVLLETQYF
TGTGCCACCAGCAGAGTCCTCCTGGAGACCCAGTACTTC
>many|TRBD1|TRBJ1-1|TRBV12-3/TRBV12-4|14
CASSLDRGYTEAFF
TGTGCCAGCAGTTTAGACAGGGGGTACACTGAAGCTTTCTTT
>.|.|TRBJ1-3|TRBV28|16
CASSHTGRSSGNTIYF
TGTGCCAGCAGTCATACGGGACGGAGCTCTGGAAACACCATATATTTT
>.|.|TRBJ1-5|TRBV7-9|15
CASSLGFGSNQPQHF
TGTGCCAGCAGCTTAGGGTTCGGAAGCAATCAGCCCCAGCATTTT
>many|TRBD2|TRBJ2-7|TRBV29-1|12
CSAEAGAYEQYF
TGCAGCGCTGAAGCGGGAGCCTACGAGCAGTACTTC
>.|TRBD2|TRBJ2-1|TRBV7-2|17
CASSISAGAGPYNEQFF
TGTGCCAGCAGCATCTCGGCGGGAGCGGGACCTTACAATGAGCAGTTCTTC
>few|TRBD1|TRBJ1-6|TRBV28|15
CASSPGQLRNSPLHF
TGTGCCAGCAGTCCGGGACAGCTCAGGAATTCACCCCTCCACTTT
>few|TRBD2|TRBJ2-2|TRBV6-5|17
CASSFGRQGGWTGELFF
TGTGCCAGCAGTTTCGGGAGGCAGGGCGGGTGGACCGGGGAGCTGTTTTTT
>.|.|TRBJ2-5|TRBV19|15
CASSIALGGTETQYF
TGTGCCAGTAGTATCGCCCTAGGGGGGACAGAGACCCAGTACTTC
>once|.|TRBJ1-2|TRBV29-1|12
CSANGGDRGYTF
TGCAGCGCGAACGGGGGGGATCGTGGCTACACCTTC
>.|.|TRBJ2-7|TRBV4-3|13
CASSQGRGYAQYF
TGCGCCAGCAGCCAAGGGAGGGGGTACGCGCAGTACTTC
>few|TRBD1|TRBJ2-3|TRBV19|16
CASSIPDRGLTDTQYF
TGTGCCAGTAGTATCCCGGACAGGGGCCTCACAGATACGCAGTATTTT